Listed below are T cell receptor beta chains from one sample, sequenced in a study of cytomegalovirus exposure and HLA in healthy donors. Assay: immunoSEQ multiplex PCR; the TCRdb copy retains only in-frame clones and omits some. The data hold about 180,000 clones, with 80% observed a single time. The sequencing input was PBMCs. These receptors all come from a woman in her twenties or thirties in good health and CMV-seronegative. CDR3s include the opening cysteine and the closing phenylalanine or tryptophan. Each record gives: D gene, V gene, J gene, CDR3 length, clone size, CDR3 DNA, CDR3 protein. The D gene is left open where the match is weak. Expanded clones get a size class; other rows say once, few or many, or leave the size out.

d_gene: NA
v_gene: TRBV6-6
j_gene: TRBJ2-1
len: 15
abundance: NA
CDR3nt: TGTGCCAGCAGTTACTCAAATCCCGTATACAATGAGCAGTTCTTC
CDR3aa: CASSYSNPVYNEQFF

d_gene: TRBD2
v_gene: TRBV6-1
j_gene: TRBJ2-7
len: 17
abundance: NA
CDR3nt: TGTGCCAGCAGTGACTTTGGAAGACTAGCGGGGGGTTACGAGCAGTACTTC
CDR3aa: CASSDFGRLAGGYEQYF

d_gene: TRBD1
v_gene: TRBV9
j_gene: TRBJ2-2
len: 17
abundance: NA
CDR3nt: TGTGCCAGCAGCGTAGTCAACGGGACAGGTAACACCGGGGAGCTGTTTTTT
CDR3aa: CASSVVNGTGNTGELFF

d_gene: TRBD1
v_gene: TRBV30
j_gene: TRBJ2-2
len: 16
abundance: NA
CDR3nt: TGTGCCTGGACAGGGGGCGCCCAAAGGTTAGCCGGGGAGCTGTTTTTT
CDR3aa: CAWTGGAQRLAGELFF

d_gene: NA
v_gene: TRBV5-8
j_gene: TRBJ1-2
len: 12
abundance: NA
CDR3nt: TGTGCCAGCAGTTGGGAGCTATATGGCTACACCTTC
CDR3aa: CASSWELYGYTF

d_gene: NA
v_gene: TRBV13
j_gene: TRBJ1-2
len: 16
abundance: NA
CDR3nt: TGTGCCAGCAGCCCCTGGGACATCACGAAGGACTATGGCTACACCTTC
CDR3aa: CASSPWDITKDYGYTF

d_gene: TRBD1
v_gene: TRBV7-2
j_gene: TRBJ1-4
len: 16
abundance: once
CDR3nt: TGTGCCAGCAGCTTAGCGAGATGGCAGGGGGCTGAAAAACTGTTTTTT
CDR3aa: CASSLARWQGAEKLFF

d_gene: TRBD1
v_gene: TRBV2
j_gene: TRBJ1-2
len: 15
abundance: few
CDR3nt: TGTGCCAGCACCCCAGGGACAGGGGGCGGGTATGGCTACACCTTC
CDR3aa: CASTPGTGGGYGYTF

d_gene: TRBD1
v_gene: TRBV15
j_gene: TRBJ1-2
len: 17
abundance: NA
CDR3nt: TGTGCCACCAGCAGAGATCGGGCGTCAGAGGGGGCCGGTGGCTACACCTTC
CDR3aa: CATSRDRASEGAGGYTF

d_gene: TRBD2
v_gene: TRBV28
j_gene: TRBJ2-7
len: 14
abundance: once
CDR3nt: TGTGCCAGCAGTTTAGACGTTAGTACCGCGGGGGAGTACTTC
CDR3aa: CASSLDVSTAGEYF

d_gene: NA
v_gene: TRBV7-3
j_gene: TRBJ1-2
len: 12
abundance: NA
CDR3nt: TGTGCCAGCAGTCTAACAGGGTTGGACTACACCTTC
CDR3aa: CASSLTGLDYTF

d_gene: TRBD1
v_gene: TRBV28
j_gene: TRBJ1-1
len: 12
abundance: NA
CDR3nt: TGTGCCAGCAGCCTAACAGGGGGGGAAGCTTTCTTT
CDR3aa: CASSLTGGEAFF

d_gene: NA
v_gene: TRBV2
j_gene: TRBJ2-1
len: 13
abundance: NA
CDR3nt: TGTGCCCAGAAGGGGACTTCCTACAATGAGCAGTTCTTC
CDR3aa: CAQKGTSYNEQFF

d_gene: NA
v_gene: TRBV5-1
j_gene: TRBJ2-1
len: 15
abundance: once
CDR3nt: TGCGCCAGCAGCTTGGCGGGGACACAATACAATGAGCAGTTCTTC
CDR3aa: CASSLAGTQYNEQFF

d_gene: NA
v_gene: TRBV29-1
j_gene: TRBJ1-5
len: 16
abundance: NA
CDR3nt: TGCAGCGTTGTTTGGGTGGCACAGGGTGGGGATCAGCCCCAGCATTTT
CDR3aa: CSVVWVAQGGDQPQHF

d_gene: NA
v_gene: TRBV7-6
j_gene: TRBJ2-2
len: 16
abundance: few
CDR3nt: TGTGCCAGCAGTTCCCCCAGGGGTCGCTCTACCGGGGAGCTGTTTTTT
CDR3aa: CASSSPRGRSTGELFF

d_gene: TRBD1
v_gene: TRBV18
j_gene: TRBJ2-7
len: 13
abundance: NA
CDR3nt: TGTGCCAGCTCACCCGGACAGGGTGACGAGCAGTACTTC
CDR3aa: CASSPGQGDEQYF

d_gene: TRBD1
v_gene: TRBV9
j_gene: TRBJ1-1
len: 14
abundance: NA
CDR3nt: TGTGCCAGCAGCAAGGGACAGGGGGCGGAAGAAGCTTTCTTT
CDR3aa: CASSKGQGAEEAFF

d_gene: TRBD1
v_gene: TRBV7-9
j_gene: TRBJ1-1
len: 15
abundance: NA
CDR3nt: TGTTCCAGCAGCGGACTGGGGACAGTTTACACTGAAGCTTTCTTT
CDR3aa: CSSSGLGTVYTEAFF

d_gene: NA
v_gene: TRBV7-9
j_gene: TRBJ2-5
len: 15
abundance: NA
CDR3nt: TGTGCCAGCGCTTCTGGGGACTCCCCCGTGGAGACCCAGTACTTC
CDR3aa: CASASGDSPVETQYF

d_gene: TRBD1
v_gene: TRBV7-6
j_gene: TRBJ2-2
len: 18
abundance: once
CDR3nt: TGTGCCAGCAGCTTAGGAAGGTGGACAGGTCGAAACACCGGGGAGCTGTTTTTT
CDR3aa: CASSLGRWTGRNTGELFF

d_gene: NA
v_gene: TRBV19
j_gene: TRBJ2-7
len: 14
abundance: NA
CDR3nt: TGTGCCAGTAGTGCGGCAGAAAAATCCTACGAGCAGTACTTC
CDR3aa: CASSAAEKSYEQYF

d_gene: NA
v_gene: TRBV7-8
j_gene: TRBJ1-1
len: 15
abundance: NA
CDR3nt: TGTGCCAGCAGCAGTTATAAGGGGATTGTAACTGAAGCTTTCTTT
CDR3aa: CASSSYKGIVTEAFF

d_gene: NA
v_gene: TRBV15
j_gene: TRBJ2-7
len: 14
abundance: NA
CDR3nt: TGTGCCACCAGCAGAGGGCTATCAGGTGCCGAGCAGTACTTC
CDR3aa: CATSRGLSGAEQYF

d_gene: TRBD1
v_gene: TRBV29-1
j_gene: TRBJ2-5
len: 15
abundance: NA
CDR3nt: TGCAGCGTCCGTCCCGGGACAGGGAACCAAGAGACCCAGTACTTC
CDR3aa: CSVRPGTGNQETQYF

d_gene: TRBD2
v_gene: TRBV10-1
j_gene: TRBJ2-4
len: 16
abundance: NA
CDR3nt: TGCGCCAGCAAGCTCCCGGGGGGGTTAACCAAAAACATTCAGTACTTC
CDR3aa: CASKLPGGLTKNIQYF

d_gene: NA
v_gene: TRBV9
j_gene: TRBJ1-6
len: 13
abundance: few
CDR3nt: TGTGCCAGCAGCGTAGAGTCAGTTTCACCCCTCCACTTT
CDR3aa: CASSVESVSPLHF

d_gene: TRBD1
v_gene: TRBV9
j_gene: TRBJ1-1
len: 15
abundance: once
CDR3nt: TGTGCCAGCAGCGCCCAGGGGGCGCGAGACACTGAAGCTTTCTTT
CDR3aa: CASSAQGARDTEAFF

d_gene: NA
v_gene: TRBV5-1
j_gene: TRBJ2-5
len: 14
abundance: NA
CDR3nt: TGCGCCAGCAGCTTGAGGGGGGGGGAAGAGACCCAGTACTTC
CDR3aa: CASSLRGGEETQYF

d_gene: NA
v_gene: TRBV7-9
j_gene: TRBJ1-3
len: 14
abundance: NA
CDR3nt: TGTGCCAGCAGCTTAGGGGGCACTGGAAACACCATATATTTT
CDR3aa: CASSLGGTGNTIYF

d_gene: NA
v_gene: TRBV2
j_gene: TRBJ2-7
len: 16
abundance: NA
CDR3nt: TGTGCCAGCAGTGAAGGCGGACCTCGTGGCGGGTACGAGCAGTACTTC
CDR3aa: CASSEGGPRGGYEQYF

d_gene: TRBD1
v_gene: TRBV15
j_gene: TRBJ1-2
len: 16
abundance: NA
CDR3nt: TGTGCCACCAGCAGAGTTGAGGGACAGGGACACTATGGCTACACCTTC
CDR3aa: CATSRVEGQGHYGYTF

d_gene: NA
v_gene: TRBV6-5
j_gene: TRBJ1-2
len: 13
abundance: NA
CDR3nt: TGTGCCAGCAGCCCGACAGGAAACTATGGCTACACCTTC
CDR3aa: CASSPTGNYGYTF

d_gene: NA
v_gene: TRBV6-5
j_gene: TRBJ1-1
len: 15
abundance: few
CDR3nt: TGTGCCAGCGATTCCACAAGAAGAAGGAACACTGAAGCTTTCTTT
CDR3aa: CASDSTRRRNTEAFF

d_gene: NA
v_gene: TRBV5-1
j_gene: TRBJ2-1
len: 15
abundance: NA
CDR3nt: TGCGCCAGCAGCTTGATCTCCGGGCGGGGCAATGAGCAGTTCTTC
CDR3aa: CASSLISGRGNEQFF

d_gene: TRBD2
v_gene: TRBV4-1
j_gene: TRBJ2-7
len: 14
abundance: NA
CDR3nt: TGCGCCAGCAGCGCACTAGCGGGGGGCCCTGGGCAGTACTTC
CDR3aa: CASSALAGGPGQYF

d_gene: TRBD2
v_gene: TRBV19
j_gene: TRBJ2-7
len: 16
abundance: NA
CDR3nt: TGTGCCAGTAGTATAGATCGGGAGGGAACGGGCACGAAGCAGTACTTC
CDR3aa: CASSIDREGTGTKQYF

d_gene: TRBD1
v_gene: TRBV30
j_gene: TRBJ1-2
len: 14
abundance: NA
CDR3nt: TGTGCCTGGGCCGGACCGACAGGGTTTCATGGCTACACCTTC
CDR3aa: CAWAGPTGFHGYTF

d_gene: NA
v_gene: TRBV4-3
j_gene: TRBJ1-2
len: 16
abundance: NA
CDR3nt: TGCGCCAGCAGCCAAGATCGACGGGATGCTAACTATGGCTACACCTTC
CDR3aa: CASSQDRRDANYGYTF

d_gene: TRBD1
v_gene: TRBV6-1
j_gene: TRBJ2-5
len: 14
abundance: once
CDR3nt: TGTGCCAGCAGGGCGACAGGGAACAAAGAGACCCAGTACTTC
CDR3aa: CASRATGNKETQYF

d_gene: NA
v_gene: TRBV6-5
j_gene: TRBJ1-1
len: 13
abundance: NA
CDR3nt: TGTGCCAGCAGTTACGTCCGTGGCTCTGAAGCTTTCTTT
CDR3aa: CASSYVRGSEAFF

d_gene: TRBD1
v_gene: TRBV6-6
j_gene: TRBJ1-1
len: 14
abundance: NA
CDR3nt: TGTGCCAGCAGTTACGGGACAGGGAACACTGAAGCTTTCTTT
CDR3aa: CASSYGTGNTEAFF

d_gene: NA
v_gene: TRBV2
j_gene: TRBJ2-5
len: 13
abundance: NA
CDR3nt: TGTGCCAGCAGTGATTTAGCGTGGGAGACCCAGTACTTC
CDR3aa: CASSDLAWETQYF

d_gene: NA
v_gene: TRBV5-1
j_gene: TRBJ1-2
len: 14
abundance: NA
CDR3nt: TGCGCCAGCAGCTTGGGCCTATCAGGGGATGGCTACACCTTC
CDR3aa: CASSLGLSGDGYTF

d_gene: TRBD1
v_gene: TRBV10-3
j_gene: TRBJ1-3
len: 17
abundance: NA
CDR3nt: TGTGCCATCAGTGAGTCGGGACAGGGAAGCTCTGGAAACACCATATATTTT
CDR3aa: CAISESGQGSSGNTIYF

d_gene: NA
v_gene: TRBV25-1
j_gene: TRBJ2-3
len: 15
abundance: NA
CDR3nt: TGTGCCAGCAGTGAATTCGCGGGGACCACAGATACGCAGTATTTT
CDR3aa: CASSEFAGTTDTQYF

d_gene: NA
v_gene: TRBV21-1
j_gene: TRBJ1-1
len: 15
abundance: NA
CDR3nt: TGTGCCAGCAGCAAATGGGACAGCTTGAACACTGAAGCTTTCTTT
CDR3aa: CASSKWDSLNTEAFF

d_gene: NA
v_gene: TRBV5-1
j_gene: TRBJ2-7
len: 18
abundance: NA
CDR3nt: TGCGCCAGCAGCTCATTGAATATATCAGGGGCACCTCTGCGAGAGCAGTACTTC
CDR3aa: CASSSLNISGAPLREQYF

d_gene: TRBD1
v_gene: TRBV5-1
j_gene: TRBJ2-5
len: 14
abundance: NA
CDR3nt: TGCGCCAGCAGAACCGACAGGGGGGGAGAGACCCAGTACTTC
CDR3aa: CASRTDRGGETQYF

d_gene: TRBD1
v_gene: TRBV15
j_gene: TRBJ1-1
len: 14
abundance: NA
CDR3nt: TGTGCCACCAGCAGAACTACAGGGGTCACTGAAGCTTTCTTT
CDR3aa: CATSRTTGVTEAFF

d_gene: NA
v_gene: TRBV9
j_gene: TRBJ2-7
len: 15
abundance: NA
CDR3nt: TGTGCCAGCAGCCCAAGGGACTCCAGCTCCTACGAGCAGTACTTC
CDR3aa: CASSPRDSSSYEQYF

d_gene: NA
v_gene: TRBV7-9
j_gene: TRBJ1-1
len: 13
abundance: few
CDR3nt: TGTGCCAGCAGCTTAGCGAGGGGGACTGAAGCTTTCTTT
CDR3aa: CASSLARGTEAFF

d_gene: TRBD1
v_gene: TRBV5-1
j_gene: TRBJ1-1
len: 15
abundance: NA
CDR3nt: TGCGCCAGCAGCGTAGACAGGGGGCTGAACACTGAAGCTTTCTTT
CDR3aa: CASSVDRGLNTEAFF

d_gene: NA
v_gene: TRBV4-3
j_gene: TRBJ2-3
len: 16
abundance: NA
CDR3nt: TGCGCCAGCAGCCCAACTAGGGGGGGGGAGACAGATACGCAGTATTTT
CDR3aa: CASSPTRGGETDTQYF

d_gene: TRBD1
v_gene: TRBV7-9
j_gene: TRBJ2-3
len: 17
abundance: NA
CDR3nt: TGTGCCAGCAGCAAGATGCCTGGACAGGGGGATTCAGATACGCAGTATTTT
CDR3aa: CASSKMPGQGDSDTQYF

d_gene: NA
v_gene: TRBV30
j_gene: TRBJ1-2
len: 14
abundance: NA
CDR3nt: TGTGCCTGGAGTGGTCAGGGGAGCCACTATGGCTACACCTTC
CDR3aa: CAWSGQGSHYGYTF

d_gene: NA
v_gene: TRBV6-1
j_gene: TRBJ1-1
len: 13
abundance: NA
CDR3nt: TGTGCCAGCTTTTCAGGGGCGGACACTGAAGCTTTCTTT
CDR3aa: CASFSGADTEAFF

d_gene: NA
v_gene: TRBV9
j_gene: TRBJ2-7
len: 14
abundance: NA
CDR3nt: TGTGCCAGCAGTAGGGGAGGAAGCTCCTACGAGCAGTACTTC
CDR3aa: CASSRGGSSYEQYF

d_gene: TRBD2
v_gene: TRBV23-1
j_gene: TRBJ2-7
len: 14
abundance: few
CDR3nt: TGCGCCAGCAGGCTAGCGGGGGGAACCTACGAGCAGTACTTC
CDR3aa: CASRLAGGTYEQYF